Described below is a single T cell receptor (beta chain) sequence and its context. These data come from a study of post-analysis software for immune sequencing data. Unique molecular identifiers were present in the TCR beta cDNA libraries. TCRdb itself ran the PCR reads through MiXCR, one entry per CDR3 protein. Here the sample spans about 160,000 distinct CDR3 sequences, approximately 35% being singletons. The CDR3 has 15 amino acids. The J segment lost 4 bases and the V segment lost 5 bases, leaving 6 bases of the junction unmatched. Germline V gives CDR1 SEHNR, CDR2 FQNEAQ (reference sequence). This material consisted of blood, taken after autologous hematopoietic stem cell transplantation. This sequence joins TRBV7-9 and TRBJ2-5; TRBD2 agrees at 11 bases. This clonotype was sampled from a girl aged 5-17 years with multiple sclerosis. The CDR3 bases are TGTGCCAGCAGCAAGACTAGCGGGAACTTAGAGACCCAGTACTTC. It encodes CASSKTSGNLETQYF.